This T cell receptor (beta chain) originates from a study of T cell responses to AZD1222 COVID-19 vaccine. Study-level information: Second doses were pooled across both intervals (about 4 or about 12 weeks).

To note about this clone: The antigen is undetermined.

The CDR3 has 15 amino acids. V lost 4 bases, J lost 8 bases, and 8 bases stayed unmatched. From germline, CDR1 is SGDLS and CDR2 YYNGEE. Study results and caveats: It should be noted that donors were predominantly white British and more often female, and clonal diversity was possibly underestimated. Rises in breadth and depth of Spike-specific TCRs came after two AZD1222 doses. AZD1222 recipients seropositive at baseline numbered only five or six.

The method was immunoSEQ multiplex PCR; TCRdb's version includes in-frame clones alone and lacks a portion of them. Here the sample spans 80,000 to 95,000 clones, 70% to 85% being singletons. The chain couples TRBV9 to TRBJ2-1; 11 nucleotides line up with TRBD2. The TCR sequence derives from an adult in good health. Source: peripheral blood, taken on day 0 of AZD1222 vaccination. As DNA, the CDR3 is TGTGCCAGCAGCCCTACTAGCGGGAGTATCTATGAGCAGTTCTTC. This codes for CASSPTSGSIYEQFF. Full variable domain (rest looked up from reference TRBV9 and TRBJ2-1): DSGVTQTPKHLITATGQRVTLRCSPRSGDLSVYWYQQSLDQGLQFLIQYYNGEERAKGNILERFSAQQFPDLHSELNLSSLELGDSALYFCASSPTSGSIYEQFFGPGTRLTVL.